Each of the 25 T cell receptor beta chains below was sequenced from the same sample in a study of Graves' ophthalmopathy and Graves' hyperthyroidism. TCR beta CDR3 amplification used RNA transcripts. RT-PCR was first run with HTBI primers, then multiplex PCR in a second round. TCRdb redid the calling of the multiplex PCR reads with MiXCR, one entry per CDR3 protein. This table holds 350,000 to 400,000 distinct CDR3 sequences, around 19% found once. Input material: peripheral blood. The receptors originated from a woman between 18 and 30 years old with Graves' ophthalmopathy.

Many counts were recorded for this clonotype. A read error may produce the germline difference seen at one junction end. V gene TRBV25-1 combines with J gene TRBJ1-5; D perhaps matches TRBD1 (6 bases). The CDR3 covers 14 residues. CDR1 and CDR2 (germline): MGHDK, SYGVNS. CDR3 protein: CANSGQGGYQPQHF. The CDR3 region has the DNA TGTGCCAACAGTGGGCAAGGGGGATATCAGCCCCAGCATTTT. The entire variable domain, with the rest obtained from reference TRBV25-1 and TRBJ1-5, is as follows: EADIYQTPRYLVIGTGKKITLECSQTMGHDKMYWYQQDPGMELHLIHYSYGVNSTEKGDLSSESTVSRIRTEHFPLTLESARPSHTSQYLCANSGQGGYQPQHFGDGTRLSIL.

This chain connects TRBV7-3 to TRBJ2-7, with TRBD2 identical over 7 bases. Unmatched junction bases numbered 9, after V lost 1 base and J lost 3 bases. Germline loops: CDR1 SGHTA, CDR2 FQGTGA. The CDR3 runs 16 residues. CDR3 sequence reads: CASSLIPAGRIYEQYF. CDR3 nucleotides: TGTGCCAGCAGCTTAATCCCAGCGGGGAGGATCTACGAGCAGTACTTC.

The DNA of the CDR3 is TGCAGTGCTAGAGGGGTGCAGGGACCATACGAGCAGTACTTC. It yields the protein CSARGVQGPYEQYF. The genes are TRBV20-1 and TRBJ2-7, with D perhaps TRBD1 or TRBD2 (5 bases each). The CDR3 has 14 amino acids. From germline, CDR1 is DFQATT and CDR2 SNEGSKA (reference sequence). The germline V and J ends were trimmed by 1 base and 4 bases, with 14 bases remaining between them.

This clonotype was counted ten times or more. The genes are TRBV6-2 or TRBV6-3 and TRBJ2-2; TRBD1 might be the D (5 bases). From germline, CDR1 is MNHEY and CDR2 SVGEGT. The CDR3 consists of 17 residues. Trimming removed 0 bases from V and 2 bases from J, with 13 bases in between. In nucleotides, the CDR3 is TGTGCCAGCAGTTACTCAGGCAGGGCCCCCAACACCGGGGAGCTGTTTTTT. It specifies CASSYSGRAPNTGELFF.

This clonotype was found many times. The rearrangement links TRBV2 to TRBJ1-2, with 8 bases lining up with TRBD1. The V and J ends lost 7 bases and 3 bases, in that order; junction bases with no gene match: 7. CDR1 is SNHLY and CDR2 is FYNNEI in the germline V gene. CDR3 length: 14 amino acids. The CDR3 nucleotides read TGTGCCAGCACTTCGACAGGGGATGACTATGGCTACACCTTC. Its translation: CASTSTGDDYGYTF.

The CDR3 sequence is CSARTSGIYEQYF. In DNA form, the CDR3 reads TGCAGTGCCAGGACTAGCGGGATCTACGAGCAGTACTTC. The rearrangement uses TRBV20-1 and TRBJ2-7; 12 nucleotides align to TRBD2. Germline values: CDR1 DFQATT, CDR2 SNEGSKA (reference sequence). V trimming: 6 bases; J trimming: 3 bases; junction bases outside the gene matches: 3. This CDR3 contains 13 residues.

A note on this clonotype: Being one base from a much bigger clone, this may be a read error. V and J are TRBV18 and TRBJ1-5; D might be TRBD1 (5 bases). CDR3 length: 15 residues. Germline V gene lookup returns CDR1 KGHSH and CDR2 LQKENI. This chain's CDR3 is CASSPRSGPNQPRHF. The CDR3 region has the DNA TGTGCCAGCTCACCCAGATCAGGGCCCAATCAGCCCCGGCATTTT. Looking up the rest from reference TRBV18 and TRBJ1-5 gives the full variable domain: NAGVMQNPRHLVRRRGQEARLRCSPMKGHSHVYWYRQLPEEGLKFMVYLQKENIIDESGMPKERFSAEFPKEGPSILRIQQVVRGDSAAYFCASSPRSGPNQPRHFGDGTRLSIL.

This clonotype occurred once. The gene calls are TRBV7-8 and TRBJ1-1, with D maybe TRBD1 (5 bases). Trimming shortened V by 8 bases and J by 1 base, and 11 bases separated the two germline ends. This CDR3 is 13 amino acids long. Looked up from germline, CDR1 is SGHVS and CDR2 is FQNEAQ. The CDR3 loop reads CASGAGPNTEAFF. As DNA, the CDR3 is TGTGCCAGCGGCGCAGGGCCGAACACTGAAGCTTTCTTT.

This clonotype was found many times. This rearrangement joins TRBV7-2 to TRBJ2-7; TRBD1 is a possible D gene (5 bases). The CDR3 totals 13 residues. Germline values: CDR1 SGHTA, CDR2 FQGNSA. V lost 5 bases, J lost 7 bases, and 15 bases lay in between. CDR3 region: CASSRVGLGEQYF. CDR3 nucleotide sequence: TGTGCCAGCAGCCGAGTGGGGCTGGGGGAGCAGTACTTC.

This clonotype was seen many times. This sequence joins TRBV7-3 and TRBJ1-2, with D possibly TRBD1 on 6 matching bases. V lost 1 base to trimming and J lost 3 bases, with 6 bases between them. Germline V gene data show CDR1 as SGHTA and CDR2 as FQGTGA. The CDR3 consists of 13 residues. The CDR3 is CASSLNRDYGYTF. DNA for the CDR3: TGTGCCAGCAGCTTAAACAGGGACTATGGCTACACCTTC. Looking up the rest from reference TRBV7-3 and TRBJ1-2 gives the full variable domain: GAGVSQTPSNKVTEKGKYVELRCDPISGHTALYWYRQSLGQGPEFLIYFQGTGAADDSGLPNDRFFAVRPEGSVSTLKIQRTERGDSAVYLCASSLNRDYGYTFGSGTRLTVV.

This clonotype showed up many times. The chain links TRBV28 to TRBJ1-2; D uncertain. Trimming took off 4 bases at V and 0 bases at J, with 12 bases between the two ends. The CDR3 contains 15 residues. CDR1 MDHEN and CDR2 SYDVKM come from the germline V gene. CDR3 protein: CASSSSKSANYGYTF. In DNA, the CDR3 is TGTGCCAGCAGTTCCTCAAAATCAGCTAACTATGGCTACACCTTC.

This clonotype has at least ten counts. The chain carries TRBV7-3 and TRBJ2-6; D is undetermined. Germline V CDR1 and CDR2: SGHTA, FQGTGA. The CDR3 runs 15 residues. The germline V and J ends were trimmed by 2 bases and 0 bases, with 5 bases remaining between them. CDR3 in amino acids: CASSLYHSGANVLTF. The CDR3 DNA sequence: TGTGCCAGCAGCTTATACCACTCTGGGGCCAACGTCCTGACTTTC.

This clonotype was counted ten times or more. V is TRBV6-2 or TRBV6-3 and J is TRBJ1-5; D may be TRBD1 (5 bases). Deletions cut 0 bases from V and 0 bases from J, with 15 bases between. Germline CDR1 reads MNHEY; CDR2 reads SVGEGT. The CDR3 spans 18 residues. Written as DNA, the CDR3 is TGTGCCAGCAGTTACTCCACAGGCGGACTATATAGCAATCAGCCCCAGCATTTT. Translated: CASSYSTGGLYSNQPQHF.

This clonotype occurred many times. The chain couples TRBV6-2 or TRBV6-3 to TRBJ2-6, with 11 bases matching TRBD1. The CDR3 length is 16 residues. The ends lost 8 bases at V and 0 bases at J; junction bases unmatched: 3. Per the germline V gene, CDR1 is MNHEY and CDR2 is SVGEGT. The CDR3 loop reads CASGTGGLSGANVLTF. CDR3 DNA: TGTGCCAGCGGGACAGGGGGACTCTCTGGGGCCAACGTCCTGACTTTC.

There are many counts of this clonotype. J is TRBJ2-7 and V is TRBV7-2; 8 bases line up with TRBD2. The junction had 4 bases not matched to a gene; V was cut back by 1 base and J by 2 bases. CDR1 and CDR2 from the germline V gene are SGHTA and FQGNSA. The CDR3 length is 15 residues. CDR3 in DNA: TGTGCCAGCAGCTTAGTAGGCGGGGGGACCTACGAGCAGTACTTC. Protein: CASSLVGGGTYEQYF.

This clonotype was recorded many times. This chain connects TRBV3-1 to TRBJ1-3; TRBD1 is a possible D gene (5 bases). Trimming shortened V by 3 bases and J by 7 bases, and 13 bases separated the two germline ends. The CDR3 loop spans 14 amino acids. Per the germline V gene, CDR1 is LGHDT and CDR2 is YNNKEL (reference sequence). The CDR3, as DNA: TGTGCCAGCAGCCAGGGGACCGTCCGGAACACCATATATTTT. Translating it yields CASSQGTVRNTIYF.

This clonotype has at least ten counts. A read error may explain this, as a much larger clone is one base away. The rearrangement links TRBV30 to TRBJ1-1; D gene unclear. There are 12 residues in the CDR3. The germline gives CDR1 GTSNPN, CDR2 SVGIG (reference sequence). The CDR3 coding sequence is TGTGCCTCTTTTTTCGTGAACACTGAAGCTCTCTTT. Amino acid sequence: CASFFVNTEALF.

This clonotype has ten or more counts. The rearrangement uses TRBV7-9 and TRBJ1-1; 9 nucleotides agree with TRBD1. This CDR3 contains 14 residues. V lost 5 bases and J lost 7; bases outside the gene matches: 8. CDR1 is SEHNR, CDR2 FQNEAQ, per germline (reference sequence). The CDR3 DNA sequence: TGTGCCAGCAGCCTTACAGGGGGCGTTAGTGAAGCTTTCTTT. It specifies CASSLTGGVSEAFF.

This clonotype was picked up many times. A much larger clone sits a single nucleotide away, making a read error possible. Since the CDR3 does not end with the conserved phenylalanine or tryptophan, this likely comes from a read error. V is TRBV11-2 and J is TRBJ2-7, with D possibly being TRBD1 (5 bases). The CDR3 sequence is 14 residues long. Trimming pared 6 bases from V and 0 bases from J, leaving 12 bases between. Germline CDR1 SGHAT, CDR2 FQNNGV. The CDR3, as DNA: TGTGCCAGCAGTGTAAGGGGCAGCTCCTACGAGCAGTACCTC. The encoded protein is CASSVRGSSYEQYL.

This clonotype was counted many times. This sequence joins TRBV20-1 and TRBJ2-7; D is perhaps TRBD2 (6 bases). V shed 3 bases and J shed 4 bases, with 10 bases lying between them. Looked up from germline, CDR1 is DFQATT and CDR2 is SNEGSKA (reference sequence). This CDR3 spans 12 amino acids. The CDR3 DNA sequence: TGCAGTGCTAGCAATCGGGGGTACGAGCAGTACTTC. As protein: CSASNRGYEQYF.

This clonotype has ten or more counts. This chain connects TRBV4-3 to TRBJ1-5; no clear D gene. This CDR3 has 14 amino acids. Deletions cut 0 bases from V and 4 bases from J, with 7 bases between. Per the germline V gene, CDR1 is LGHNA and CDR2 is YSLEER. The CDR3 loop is CASSQDSGNQPQHF. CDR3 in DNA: TGCGCCAGCAGCCAAGATTCGGGGAATCAGCCCCAGCATTTT.

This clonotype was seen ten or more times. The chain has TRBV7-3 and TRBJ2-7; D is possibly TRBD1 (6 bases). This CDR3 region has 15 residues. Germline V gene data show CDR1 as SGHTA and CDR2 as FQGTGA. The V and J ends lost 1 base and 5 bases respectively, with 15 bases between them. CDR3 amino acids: CASSLIVGGVNEQYF. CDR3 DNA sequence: TGTGCCAGCAGCTTAATTGTTGGGGGCGTGAACGAGCAGTACTTC.

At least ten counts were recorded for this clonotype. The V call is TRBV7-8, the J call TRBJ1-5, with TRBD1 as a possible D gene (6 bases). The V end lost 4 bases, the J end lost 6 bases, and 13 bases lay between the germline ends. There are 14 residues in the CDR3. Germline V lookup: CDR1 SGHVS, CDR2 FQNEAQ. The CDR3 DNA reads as TGTGCCAGCAGCTCACAGGGTCTTGCTCAGCCCCAGCATTTT. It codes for CASSSQGLAQPQHF.

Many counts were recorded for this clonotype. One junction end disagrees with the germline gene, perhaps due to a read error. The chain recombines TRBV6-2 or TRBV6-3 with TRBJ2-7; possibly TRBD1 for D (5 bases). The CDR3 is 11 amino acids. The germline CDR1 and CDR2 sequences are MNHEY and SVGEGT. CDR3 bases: TGTGCCAGCAAGGATATCCGCAGGGTCGACTTC. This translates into CASKDIRRVDF.

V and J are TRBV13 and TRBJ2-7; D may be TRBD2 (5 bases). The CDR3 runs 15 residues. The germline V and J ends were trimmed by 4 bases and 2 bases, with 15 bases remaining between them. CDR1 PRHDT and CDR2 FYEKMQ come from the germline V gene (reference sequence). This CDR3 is CASSYLRSDPYEQYF. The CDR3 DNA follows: TGTGCCAGCAGCTACCTTCGTAGCGACCCCTACGAGCAGTACTTC.